A single sample is the source of the 14 T cell receptor beta chains below, sequenced in a study of T cells in Graves' hyperthyroidism and ophthalmopathy. TCR beta CDR3 region amplification was performed from RNA transcripts. In the first-round RT-PCR of the TCR CDR3, the HTBI primer set was used. TCRdb re-derived calls from the multiplex PCR reads in MiXCR, one entry per CDR3 protein. The data contain around 300,000 distinct CDR3 sequences, roughly 15% of them singletons. The sample consisted of blood. These receptor sequences come from a woman aged 45-59 years with Graves' hyperthyroidism that later progressed to Graves' ophthalmopathy.

This clonotype has a handful of counts. The chain carries TRBV7-8 and TRBJ2-1; 8 bases agree with TRBD2. The CDR3 has 16 amino acids. Looked up from germline, CDR1 is SGHVS and CDR2 is FQNEAQ. With 4 bases clipped from V and 4 bases from J, the junction kept 9 bases outside the gene matches. CDR3 protein: CASSSQLAAFYNEQFF. CDR3 coding DNA: TGTGCCAGCAGCTCCCAACTAGCGGCTTTTTACAATGAGCAGTTCTTC.

In its sample, this clonotype was seen once. The J gene is TRBJ2-2, the V gene TRBV5-4; 11 bases map to TRBD2. Germline CDR1 is SGHNT and CDR2 is YYREEE (reference sequence). Trimming at V came to 5 bases and at J to 4 bases, leaving 4 bases not matched to a gene. CDR3 size: 15 residues. CDR3 DNA: TGTGCCAGCAGTTCGCTAGCGGGAGGCACCGGGGAGCTGTTTTTT. Translation: CASSSLAGGTGELFF.

Ten or more counts support this clonotype. The rearrangement links TRBV11-2 to TRBJ2-5, with no clear D. The CDR3 runs 15 residues. The germline gives CDR1 SGHAT, CDR2 FQNNGV. Trimming shortened V by 6 bases and J by 4 bases, and 18 bases separated the two germline ends. The CDR3 spells CASRLYLGIGETQYF. The CDR3 coding sequence is TGTGCCAGCAGACTGTATTTGGGGATCGGAGAGACCCAGTACTTC.

This clonotype has ten or more counts. The chain uses TRBV12-3 or TRBV12-4 and TRBJ2-7, with TRBD2 matching 10 bases. This CDR3 contains 19 residues. V shed 2 bases and J 2 bases; nucleotides not matched to a gene: 15. The CDR3 bases are TGTGCCAGCAGTTTATTAGCGGGGGGCGAGGTTCCGTGGACCTACGAGCAGTACTTC. Translation: CASSLLAGGEVPWTYEQYF.

This clonotype was picked up many times. The chain carries TRBV29-1 and TRBJ1-1, with D possibly being TRBD1 (6 bases). V lost 3 bases to trimming and J lost 4 bases, with 12 bases between them. The germline V gene has CDR1 SQVTM and CDR2 ANQGSEA. The length of the CDR3 is 13 residues. DNA for the CDR3: TGCAGCGTTGATACAGGGTTGACCACTGAAGCTTTCTTT. As protein: CSVDTGLTTEAFF.

This clonotype has a handful of counts. The chain combines TRBV19 with TRBJ1-1, with D tentatively TRBD1 (6 bases). CDR3 length: 17 residues. The V and J ends lost 3 bases and 2 bases respectively, with 19 bases between them. Germline V gene lookup returns CDR1 LNHDA and CDR2 SQIVND (reference sequence). CDR3 bases: TGTGCCAGTAGTATTTACGGGACAAGGGGACCTAACACTGAAGCTTTCTTT. Protein: CASSIYGTRGPNTEAFF.

Many counts were recorded for this clonotype. The genes are TRBV24-1 and TRBJ2-1; 8 nucleotides agree with TRBD1. J was trimmed by 6 bases and V by 8 bases; bases with no gene match: 8. CDR1 is KGHDR and CDR2 is SFDVKD in the germline V gene. The length of the CDR3 is 14 residues. CDR3 amino acids: CATKWQGACNEQFF. The CDR3 nucleotides are TGTGCCACCAAGTGGCAGGGGGCCTGCAATGAGCAGTTCTTC.

This clonotype was recorded many times. The gene calls are TRBV29-1 and TRBJ2-2; no firm D call. Germline V CDR1 and CDR2: SQVTM, ANQGSEA. V lost 7 bases and J 0 bases, leaving 6 bases between the germline ends. The CDR3 covers 12 residues. CDR3 residues: CSALANTGELFF. The CDR3 DNA reads as TGCAGCGCCCTCGCGAACACCGGGGAGCTGTTTTTT.

This clonotype was observed many times. This chain's CDR3 is CASGLSDRGLGYTF. The CDR3 coding sequence is TGTGCTAGTGGTTTGAGTGACAGGGGGCTCGGCTACACCTTC. V gene TRBV12-5 combines with J gene TRBJ1-2; 10 nucleotides agree with TRBD1. The CDR3 is 14 residues long. Germline V gives CDR1 LGHNT, CDR2 FRNRAP. With V trimmed by 2 bases and J by 8 bases, 5 bases remained unmatched.

The sample holds many counts of this clonotype. The DNA of the CDR3 is TGTGCCAGCAGTTATAGCCGCTTAGCGGGAGGGGGGGACAATGAGCAGTTCTTC. Protein: CASSYSRLAGGGDNEQFF. This chain joins TRBV27 and TRBJ2-1; 11 bases map to TRBD2. The V and J ends lost 4 bases and 5 bases, in that order; junction bases with no gene match: 13. CDR1 and CDR2 from the germline V gene are MNHEY and SMNVEV (reference sequence). The CDR3 contains 18 residues.

This clonotype was recorded a few times. The genes are TRBV5-4 and TRBJ1-3, with D unresolved. Germline-derived CDR1 and CDR2 are SGHNT and YYREEE (reference sequence). V lost 0 bases to trimming and J lost 2 bases, with 15 bases between them. This CDR3 has 17 amino acids. CDR3 bases: TGTGCCAGCAGCTTGGGCGGTTTGGGGTATCCTGGAAACACCATATATTTT. This gives the protein CASSLGGLGYPGNTIYF.

Many counts were recorded for this clonotype. CDR3 loop: CASSSSGPFSYEQYF. CDR3 DNA: TGTGCCAGCAGTTCTAGCGGACCATTCTCCTACGAGCAGTACTTC. The V gene is TRBV6-1, the J gene TRBJ2-7; 7 bases line up with TRBD2. The CDR3 consists of 15 residues. Germline V gives CDR1 MNHNS, CDR2 SASEGT. Losses at the gene ends were 5 bases for V and 0 bases for J; bases not matched to a gene: 7.

This clonotype was detected only a few times. V and J are TRBV20-1 and TRBJ1-1; 7 bases are a match to TRBD1. CDR3 length equals 14 residues. CDR1 and CDR2 from the germline V gene are DFQATT and SNEGSKA (reference sequence). Losses at the gene ends were 5 bases for V and 0 bases for J; bases not matched to a gene: 6. The CDR3 loop is CSAQGGAMNTEAFF. The CDR3 bases are TGCAGTGCTCAAGGGGGCGCCATGAACACTGAAGCTTTCTTT.

As to this clonotype: A much more abundant neighbour one base away suggests this may be a read error. CDR3 in DNA: TGTGCCAGCAGCCCTCTCCTAACAGAAAGCTCCTATAATTCACCCCTCCACTTT. Its translation: CASSPLLTESSYNSPLHF. The chain has TRBV27 and TRBJ1-6; no definite D call. This CDR3 has 18 amino acids. Trimming removed 6 bases at V and 0 bases at J, with 18 bases between. Germline CDR1 MNHEY, CDR2 SMNVEV (reference sequence).